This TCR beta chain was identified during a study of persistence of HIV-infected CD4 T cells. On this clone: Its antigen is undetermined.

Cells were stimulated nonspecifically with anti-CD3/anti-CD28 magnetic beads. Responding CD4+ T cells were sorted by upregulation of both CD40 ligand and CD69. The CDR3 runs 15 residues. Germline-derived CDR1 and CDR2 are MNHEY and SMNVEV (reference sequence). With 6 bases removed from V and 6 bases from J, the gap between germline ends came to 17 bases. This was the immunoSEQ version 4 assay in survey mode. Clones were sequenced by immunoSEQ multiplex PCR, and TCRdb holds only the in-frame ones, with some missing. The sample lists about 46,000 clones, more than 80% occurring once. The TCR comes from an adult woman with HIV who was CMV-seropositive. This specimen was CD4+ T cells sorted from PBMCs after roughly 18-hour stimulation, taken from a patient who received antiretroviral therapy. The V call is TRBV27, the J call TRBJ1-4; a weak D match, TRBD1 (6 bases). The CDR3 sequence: CASRLQGNVDEKLFF. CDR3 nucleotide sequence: TGTGCCAGCAGACTTCAGGGGAACGTGGATGAAAAACTGTTTTTT.